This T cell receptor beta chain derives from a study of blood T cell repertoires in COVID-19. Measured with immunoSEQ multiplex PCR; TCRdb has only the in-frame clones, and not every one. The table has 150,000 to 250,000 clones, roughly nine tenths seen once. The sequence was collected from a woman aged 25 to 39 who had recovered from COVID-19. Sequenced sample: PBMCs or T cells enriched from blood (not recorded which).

The chain's CDR3 is CASSRGTGSTLSGANVLTF. In nucleotides, the CDR3 is TGTGCCAGCAGCCGCGGAACAGGGTCGACGTTAAGCGGGGCCAACGTCCTGACTTTC. The gene calls are TRBV3-1 (or the pseudogene TRBV3-2) and TRBJ2-6; a possible D gene is TRBD1 (6 bases). Germline CDR1 reads LGHDT; CDR2 reads YNNKEL (reference sequence). CDR3 length equals 19 residues. Trimming left V 4 bases short and J 4 bases short, with 23 bases between.